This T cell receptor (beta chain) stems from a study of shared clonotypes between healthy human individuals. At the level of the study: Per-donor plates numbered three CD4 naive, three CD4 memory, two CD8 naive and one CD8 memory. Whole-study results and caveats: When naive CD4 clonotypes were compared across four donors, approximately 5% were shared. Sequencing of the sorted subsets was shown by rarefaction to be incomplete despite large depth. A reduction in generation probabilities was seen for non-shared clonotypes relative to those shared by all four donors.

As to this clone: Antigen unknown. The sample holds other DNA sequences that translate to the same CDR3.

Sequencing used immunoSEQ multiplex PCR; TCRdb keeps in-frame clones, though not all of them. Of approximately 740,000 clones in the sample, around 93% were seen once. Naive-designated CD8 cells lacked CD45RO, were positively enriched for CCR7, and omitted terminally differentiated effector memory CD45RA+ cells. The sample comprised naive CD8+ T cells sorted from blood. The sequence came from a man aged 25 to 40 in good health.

In DNA, the CDR3 is TGTGCCAGCAGCGTAGCTGGGGCTGGAAACACCATATATTTT. This gives the protein CASSVAGAGNTIYF. The chain carries TRBV9 and TRBJ1-3; D unresolved. V was trimmed by 0 bases and J by 2 bases, leaving 6 bases between them. CDR3 size: 14 residues. Looked up from germline, CDR1 is SGDLS and CDR2 is YYNGEE.